This T cell receptor (beta chain) was captured in a study of response to subunit inactivated influenza vaccine (dated by TCRdb to 2017 to 2018). Background on the whole study: Deep quantitative profiling of the T cell receptor repertoire was used in the study to follow responses to a trivalent subunit inactivated influenza vaccine.

This clonotype was counted only a few times. Its binding antigen is unknown. Base-call qualities are not available, and no considerably larger clone is one nucleotide away. The library was produced with RT-PCR. Sequenced on an Illumina HiSeq 2500. Starting from the raw public reads, TCRdb applied fastp trimming at Q25, assembled clones with MiXCR and retained in-frame beta chains. A single entry per CDR3 protein holds the most common genes and DNA from its merged rows. In all, the sample holds about half a million distinct CDR3 sequences, and 25% of those were seen once. The top ten constitute around 1.8% of the sample. Overall study outcomes, separate from this receptor: It was suggested by the authors that each seasonal influenza vaccination may recruit only a limited number of new T cells.

The clonotype originates from a man aged 50 to 60 who received an inactivated influenza vaccine. Donor details come from another sample of the same person, matched by shared clones. The sample was CD4+ T cells sorted from PBMCs, taken 5 to 6 days after vaccination.

In nucleotide form, the sequence is TGTGCCAGCAGGAGTGTGGGGGGGGGCCACAATGAGCAGTTCTTC. It translates as CASRSVGGGHNEQFF. The chain is made from TRBV27 and TRBJ2-1; the D gene is perhaps TRBD2, on 7 matching bases. Via the germline V gene (reference sequence), CDR1 is MNHEY and CDR2 SMNVEV. Including the terminal cysteine and phenylalanine, the CDR3 comprises 15 residues. Of all the DNA, just the CDR3 is kept, 45 bases in frame from base 1. V lost 6 bases and J lost 5 bases; the stretch between them is 17 bases long.